The 25 T cell receptor beta chains listed next were all sequenced from one sample in a study of T cell responses to AZD1222 COVID-19 vaccine. Using immunoSEQ multiplex PCR, the repertoire was profiled, and TCRdb retains in-frame clones only, with some absent. The sample has about 130,000 clones; about 92% are singletons. The sequences come from peripheral blood, collected on day 0 of AZD1222 vaccination. These receptors were obtained from an adult in good health.

The chain carries TRBV7-8 and TRBJ2-1, with TRBD2 matching 7 bases. CDR3 size: 16 residues. Germline trimming cut 5 bases from V and 5 bases from J; bases unmatched to any gene: 12. In germline, CDR1 is SGHVS, CDR2 FQNEAQ. CDR3 DNA sequence: TGTGCCAGCAGCAACCGGGGCGGGGGAGTGAACAATGAGCAGTTCTTC. This translates into CASSNRGGGVNNEQFF.

V and J are TRBV7-2 and TRBJ2-1; possibly TRBD2 for D (6 bases). Trimming shortened V by 5 bases and J by 9 bases, and 23 bases separated the two germline ends. The CDR3 length is 16 residues. The germline V gene encodes CDR1 SGHTA and CDR2 FQGNSA. Here the CDR3 reads CASSPLSGPQWGEQFF. The CDR3 DNA sequence: TGTGCCAGCAGCCCACTTAGCGGTCCCCAGTGGGGTGAGCAGTTCTTC. The whole variable domain, filled in from reference TRBV7-2 and TRBJ2-1, reads GAGVSQSPSNKVTEKGKDVELRCDPISGHTALYWYRQSLGQGLEFLIYFQGNSAPDKSGLPSDRFSAERTGGSVSTLTIQRTQQEDSAVYLCASSPLSGPQWGEQFFGPGTRLTVL.

This chain joins TRBV2 and TRBJ1-5, with D perhaps TRBD1 (6 bases). The V end lost 7 bases, the J end lost 6 bases, and 10 bases lay between the germline ends. The V gene's germline CDR1 is SNHLY and CDR2 FYNNEI. The CDR3 length is 12 residues. CDR3: CASKGEGQPQHF. CDR3 DNA sequence: TGTGCCAGCAAGGGGGAGGGTCAGCCCCAGCATTTT.

This chain uses TRBV19 with TRBJ2-7; perhaps TRBD1 as D (6 bases). CDR3 size: 15 residues. Deletions cut 3 bases from V and 0 bases from J, with 12 bases between. Germline loops: CDR1 LNHDA, CDR2 SQIVND (reference sequence). The CDR3 DNA reads as TGTGCCAGTAGTATTGGAACAGGGAACTCCTACGAGCAGTACTTC. Its translation is CASSIGTGNSYEQYF.

The rearrangement joins TRBV7-2 to TRBJ1-5; the D is unclear. CDR1 and CDR2 (germline): SGHTA, FQGNSA. The CDR3 consists of 14 residues. V was pared by 1 base and J by 7 bases, with 11 bases between. The DNA of the CDR3 is TGTGCCAGCAGCTTAGTGAGGGAGCGGCAGCCCCAGCATTTT. Its protein is CASSLVRERQPQHF.

The V call is TRBV19, the J call TRBJ2-1; the match to TRBD1 covers 8 bases. Trimming removed 0 bases from V and 10 bases from J; junction bases left unmatched: 14. The CDR3 extends over 17 amino acids. In germline, CDR1 is LNHDA, CDR2 SQIVND (reference sequence). The CDR3 region has the DNA TGTGCCAGTAGTATAGACCCGGGGCAGGGGGCCGCGGGGGAGCAGTTCTTC. Translating it yields CASSIDPGQGAAGEQFF.

The rearrangement joins TRBV10-3 to TRBJ2-7; D is uncertain. This CDR3 is 14 amino acids long. CDR1 and CDR2 from the germline V gene are ENHRY and SYGVKD. Trimming shortened V by 5 bases and J by 2 bases, and 13 bases separated the two germline ends. In nucleotides, the CDR3 is TGTGCCATCAGTCTGAAGGGCGGACCCTACGAGCAGTACTTC. It yields the protein CAISLKGGPYEQYF.

Worth noting for this clone: An end of the junction does not agree with germline; a read error may underlie this. This chain uses TRBV7-2 with TRBJ1-1; TRBD1 matches at 7 bases. The CDR3 contains 13 residues. Per the germline V gene, CDR1 is SGHTA and CDR2 is FQGNSA. The CDR3 protein is CASSLAGGAGWKF. The CDR3 nucleotides are TGTGCCAGCAGCTTAGCAGGGGGCGCGGGCTGGAAGTTT.

The chain is built from TRBV5-1 and TRBJ2-3, with D maybe TRBD2 (5 bases). The CDR3 runs 14 residues. Germline CDR1 reads SGHRS; CDR2 reads YFSETQ. Deletions cut 4 bases from V and 2 bases from J, with 11 bases between. As DNA, the CDR3 is TGCGCCAGCAGCGTGGCTAGCTCCACAGATACGCAGTATTTT. This gives the protein CASSVASSTDTQYF.

DNA of the CDR3: TGTGCCAGCAGCCAACCAGGGAATTCACCCCTCCACTTT. Amino acid sequence: CASSQPGNSPLHF. The rearrangement uses TRBV7-9 and TRBJ1-6, with D possibly TRBD1 on 5 matching bases. V was pared by 5 bases and J by 7 bases, with 9 bases between. Germline V lookup: CDR1 SEHNR, CDR2 FQNEAQ (reference sequence). This CDR3 is 13 amino acids long.

The chain recombines TRBV5-4 with TRBJ2-5; possible D gene TRBD2, 5 bases. This CDR3 has 14 amino acids. V lost 6 bases and J 3 bases, leaving 15 bases between the germline ends. Germline V gene sequence: CDR1 SGHNT, CDR2 YYREEE (reference sequence). This CDR3 reads CASTVGEVKETQYF. In DNA form, the CDR3 reads TGTGCCAGCACCGTCGGGGAAGTCAAAGAGACCCAGTACTTC. Based on the CDR3 plus reference TRBV5-4 and TRBJ2-5, the full variable domain is ETGVTQSPTHLIKTRGQQVTLRCSSQSGHNTVSWYQQALGQGPQFIFQYYREEENGRGNFPPRFSGLQFPNYSSELNVNALELDDSALYLCASTVGEVKETQYFGPGTRLLVL.

V usage is TRBV7-9 and J usage is TRBJ2-7, with TRBD1 matching over 10 bases. Losses at the gene ends were 4 bases for V and 3 bases for J; bases not matched to a gene: 6. CDR3 length: 15 residues. Per the germline V gene, CDR1 is SEHNR and CDR2 is FQNEAQ (reference sequence). The CDR3 DNA reads as TGTGCCAGCAGCTCCCGGGACAGGGGTTACTACGAGCAGTACTTC. Translated: CASSSRDRGYYEQYF.

The V call is TRBV9, the J call TRBJ2-1; tentatively, D is TRBD1 (6 bases). The V and J ends lost 0 bases and 8 bases respectively, with 12 bases between them. The germline gives CDR1 SGDLS, CDR2 YYNGEE. The length of the CDR3 is 14 residues. The DNA for the CDR3 is TGTGCCAGCAGCGTAGGGACAGCGAGGGATGAGCAGTTCTTC. Protein sequence: CASSVGTARDEQFF.

This sequence joins TRBV6-5 and TRBJ1-5; D not resolved. Trimming stripped 7 bases from V and 0 bases from J, with 13 bases between. The CDR3 covers 15 residues. CDR1 MNHEY and CDR2 SVGAGI come from the germline V gene. CDR3 bases: TGTGCCAGCAAGCGGGATCGTCATAGCAATCAGCCCCAGCATTTT. Amino acids: CASKRDRHSNQPQHF.

The chain joins TRBV6-5 to TRBJ1-2; D may be TRBD1 (5 bases). The CDR3 is 12 amino acids. Germline V gene lookup returns CDR1 MNHEY and CDR2 SVGAGI. V lost 2 bases and J 7 bases, leaving 8 bases between the germline ends. The CDR3 here is CASSYEGSGYTF. CDR3 coding DNA: TGTGCCAGCAGTTACGAGGGGTCTGGCTACACCTTC.

The rearrangement uses TRBV29-1 and TRBJ2-7, with 11 bases that match TRBD2. This CDR3 contains 12 residues. CDR1 and CDR2 from the germline V gene are SQVTM and ANQGSEA. The V gene end was trimmed by 5 bases and the J gene end by 7 bases; junction bases not matched to a gene: 4. This CDR3 reads CSVSRLAGEQYF. DNA of the CDR3: TGCAGCGTTTCCAGACTAGCGGGGGAGCAGTACTTC.

V gene TRBV11-2 combines with J gene TRBJ2-5; D is ambiguous. Trimming cost V 0 bases and J 5 bases, with 10 bases left between them. The CDR3 spans 14 residues. In germline, CDR1 is SGHAT, CDR2 FQNNGV. The CDR3 nucleotides are TGTGCCAGCAGCTTAGATCCAGCAGGCGAGACCCAGTACTTC. Protein: CASSLDPAGETQYF.

This chain joins TRBV5-5 and TRBJ1-4; TRBD1 matches 10 bases. Per the germline V gene, CDR1 is SGHKS and CDR2 is YYEKEE (reference sequence). The trim removed 1 base at V and 4 bases at J, leaving 1 base unmatched. CDR3 length: 15 residues. The CDR3 coding sequence is TGTGCCAGCAGCTTGCGGGACAGGGGTAATGAAAAACTGTTTTTT. As protein: CASSLRDRGNEKLFF.

The rearrangement links TRBV5-5 to TRBJ2-3, with TRBD2 as a possible D gene (5 bases). The CDR3 is made up of 16 amino acids. Trimming cost V 4 bases and J 6 bases, with 21 bases left between them. CDR1 and CDR2 from the germline V gene are SGHKS and YYEKEE (reference sequence). CDR3 in DNA: TGTGCCAGCAGCCTCCGTCGGGCAGCGGCACCCGATACGCAGTATTTT. Translating gives CASSLRRAAAPDTQYF. Full variable domain (outside the CDR3, taken from reference TRBV5-5 and TRBJ2-3): DAGVTQSPTHLIKTRGQQVTLRCSPISGHKSVSWYQQVLGQGPQFIFQYYEKEERGRGNFPDRFSARQFPNYSSELNVNALLLGDSALYLCASSLRRAAAPDTQYFGPGTRLTVL.

Only one count was recorded for this clone. This chain links TRBV19 with TRBJ1-2; TRBD1 might be the D (6 bases). CDR3 length: 14 residues. V shed 5 bases and J shed 3 bases, with 13 bases lying between them. Germline lookup yields CDR1 LNHDA and CDR2 SQIVND (reference sequence). For the CDR3, the DNA is TGTGCCAGTAGTCCCAGACGGGGGCACTATGGCTACACCTTC. Protein sequence: CASSPRRGHYGYTF.

This chain uses TRBV21-1 with TRBJ1-5. TRBV21-1 is shown as a pseudogene. This CDR3 region has 12 residues. CDR3 DNA: TGTGCCAGCAGCCTTAGTAAGTGGCCCCAGCATTTT. It translates to CASSLSKWPQHF.

There are a few counts of this clone. The chain couples TRBV7-2 to TRBJ1-6; the D is unclear. Trimming pared 5 bases from V and 2 bases from J, leaving 7 bases between. This CDR3 comprises 14 residues. Germline V gene data show CDR1 as SGHTA and CDR2 as FQGNSA. The CDR3 here is CASSQGPYNSPLHF. Here the CDR3 DNA reads TGTGCCAGCAGCCAAGGACCCTATAATTCACCCCTCCACTTT. Combining the CDR3 with reference TRBV7-2 and TRBJ1-6 gives the whole variable domain GAGVSQSPSNKVTEKGKDVELRCDPISGHTALYWYRQSLGQGLEFLIYFQGNSAPDKSGLPSDRFSAERTGGSVSTLTIQRTQQEDSAVYLCASSQGPYNSPLHFGNGTRLTVT.

The rearrangement uses TRBV6-4 and TRBJ2-1, with 14 positions matching TRBD2. Per germline, CDR1 MRHNA and CDR2 SNTAGT. V dropped 0 bases and J dropped 8; count of bases not matched to a gene: 0. CDR3 size: 15 residues. CDR3 DNA sequence: TGTGCCAGCAGTGACTCGACTAGCGGGGGGGATGAGCAGTTCTTC. It translates to CASSDSTSGGDEQFF.

The CDR3 bases are TGCGCCAGCAGCCCGGGGACTAGTTTCCCGACAGATACGCAGTATTTT. Amino acid sequence: CASSPGTSFPTDTQYF. The chain couples TRBV5-1 to TRBJ2-3, with 8 bases matching TRBD2. With V trimmed by 4 bases and J by 3 bases, 10 bases remained unmatched. Germline CDR1 and CDR2: SGHRS and YFSETQ. CDR3 length equals 16 residues.

This sequence joins TRBV7-8 and TRBJ1-2, with D possibly being TRBD1 (5 bases). This CDR3 has 18 residues. Germline V gene sequence: CDR1 SGHVS, CDR2 FQNEAQ. The germline V and J ends were trimmed by 1 base and 1 base, with 19 bases remaining between them. The CDR3 is CASSLEAPGRFLNYGYTF. The CDR3 nucleotides read TGTGCCAGCAGCTTAGAAGCGCCAGGGAGGTTCCTTAACTATGGCTACACCTTC.